Shown below are 12 T cell receptor beta chains from a single sample sequenced in a study. Each CDR3 protein is one row after TCRdb ran MiXCR on the 5' RACE reads. The sample lists 40,000 to 65,000 distinct CDR3 sequences; around 25% were seen once. The sample was tumor-infiltrating naive CD4+ T cells sorted from the breast tumor. The subset is: naive CD4+ T cells, CD4+CD45RA+CD25-. These TCRs come from a female donor with breast cancer.

As for this clonotype: At one end, the junction sequence differs from germline, possibly due to a read error. The rearrangement uses TRBV7-2 and TRBJ2-3, with D perhaps matching TRBD2 (5 bases). This CDR3 has 14 residues. Germline assignment: CDR1 SGHTA and CDR2 FQGNSA. The DNA of the CDR3 is TGTGCCAGCAGCCCCCCGGGAAGCACAGATGCGCAGTATTTT. As protein: CASSPPGSTDAQYF.

This clonotype was found many times. This chain's CDR3 is CASSFYGTGQETQYF. CDR3 nucleotides: TGTGCCAGCAGCTTCTACGGGACAGGGCAAGAGACCCAGTACTTC. This chain uses TRBV7-9 with TRBJ2-5; TRBD1 agrees at 9 bases. With 3 bases clipped from V and 2 bases from J, the junction kept 4 bases outside the gene matches. The germline V gene has CDR1 SEHNR and CDR2 FQNEAQ (reference sequence). CDR3 size: 15 residues.

The chain combines TRBV7-2 with TRBJ2-3; the match to TRBD2 covers 11 bases. The V gene end was trimmed by 5 bases and the J gene end by 6 bases; junction bases not matched to a gene: 7. Germline CDR1 SGHTA, CDR2 FQGNSA. CDR3 length equals 15 residues. CDR3 residues: CASSELAGAMDTQYF. CDR3 nucleotides: TGTGCCAGCAGCGAACTAGCGGGAGCCATGGATACGCAGTATTTT.

V and J are TRBV7-9 and TRBJ2-1; 15 positions match TRBD2. The J segment lost 7 bases and the V segment lost 5 bases, leaving 9 bases of the junction unmatched. The CDR3 has 17 residues. CDR1 SEHNR and CDR2 FQNEAQ come from the germline V gene (reference sequence). CDR3 nucleotides: TGTGCCAGCAGCCCCTATGCCGGACTAGCGGGAGGGAATGAGCAGTTCTTC. Translation gives CASSPYAGLAGGNEQFF.

This sequence joins TRBV5-6 and TRBJ2-7; 9 bases are a match to TRBD1. Germline CDR1 reads SGHDT; CDR2 reads YYEEEE. The CDR3 extends over 16 amino acids. Trimming took 2 bases from V and 2 from J; bases not matched to a gene: 8. The CDR3 nucleotides read TGTGCCAGCAGCTTTGCCGTGACAGGGGGGACCTACGAGCAGTACTTC. Translation: CASSFAVTGGTYEQYF.

The chain combines TRBV6-1 with TRBJ2-5, with 7 nucleotides matching TRBD2. The CDR3 length is 16 residues. Germline CDR1 MNHNS, CDR2 SASEGT. Germline trimming cut 3 bases from V and 1 base from J; bases unmatched to any gene: 8. The CDR3, as DNA: TGTGCCAGCAGTGAGAATAGCGGGTGGCTCCAAGAGACCCAGTACTTC. Its protein product is CASSENSGWLQETQYF.

The chain links TRBV7-2 to TRBJ1-2; 7 bases are a match to TRBD1. The CDR3 sequence is 15 residues long. V was pared by 3 bases and J by 5 bases, with 9 bases of the junction left unmatched. Germline CDR1 reads SGHTA; CDR2 reads FQGNSA. The CDR3 sequence: CASSFGQAGVYGYTF. DNA for the CDR3: TGTGCCAGCAGCTTCGGACAGGCAGGGGTATATGGCTACACCTTC. The entire variable domain, with the rest obtained from reference TRBV7-2 and TRBJ1-2, is as follows: GAGVSQSPSNKVTEKGKDVELRCDPISGHTALYWYRQSLGQGLEFLIYFQGNSAPDKSGLPSDRFSAERTGGSVSTLTIQRTQQEDSAVYLCASSFGQAGVYGYTFGSGTRLTVV.

This clonotype has just a few counts. The DNA of the CDR3 is TGTGCCAGCAGTGAGCTGAATCAGCCCCAGCATTTT. Translation: CASSELNQPQHF. The chain is built from TRBV27 and TRBJ1-5; D unclear. The CDR3 spans 12 residues. V was trimmed by 5 bases and J by 4 bases, leaving 6 bases between them. The germline V gene has CDR1 MNHEY and CDR2 SMNVEV (reference sequence).

This clonotype was found a few times. The genes are TRBV4-3 and TRBJ2-1; 9 bases line up with TRBD1. Germline-derived CDR1 and CDR2 are LGHNA and YSLEER. The CDR3 runs 17 residues. Unmatched junction bases numbered 10, after V lost 2 bases and J lost 5 bases. The chain's CDR3 is CASSQQLGQGIDNEQFF. CDR3 nucleotide sequence: TGCGCCAGCAGCCAACAACTAGGACAGGGGATTGACAATGAGCAGTTCTTC.

There are a few counts of this clonotype. This chain uses TRBV10-2 with TRBJ2-3, with D possibly TRBD2 on 5 matching bases. This CDR3 contains 16 residues. Germline-derived CDR1 and CDR2 are WSHSY and SAAADI. The V gene lost 0 bases and the J gene lost 0 bases, with 10 bases spanning the gap. The CDR3 loop reads CASSESRATSTDTQYF. The CDR3 bases are TGCGCCAGCAGTGAGTCGCGGGCAACTAGCACAGATACGCAGTATTTT.

The J gene is TRBJ1-1, the V gene TRBV21-1; the D call TRBD1 from the table was never checked on the DNA. TRBV21-1 is described as a pseudogene. The CDR3 covers 17 residues. CDR3 DNA: TGTGCCAGCAGCACCCGAACAAACTTACAGCAGGGGCTTGAAGCTTTCTTT. Its translation: CASSTRTNLQQGLEAFF.

The V and J genes are TRBV6-2 or TRBV6-3 and TRBJ2-1; 8 bases are a match to TRBD2. J was trimmed by 3 bases and V by 2 bases; bases with no gene match: 9. The CDR3 is 17 residues long. Looked up from germline, CDR1 is MNHEY and CDR2 is SVGEGT. The CDR3 here is CASSYSPPGGVYNEQFF. As DNA, the CDR3 is TGTGCCAGCAGTTACAGTCCCCCCGGGGGGGTCTACAATGAGCAGTTCTTC.